These T cell receptor beta chains were read from a single sample in a study of CXCR3-negative and CXCR3-positive naive CD8 T cells. No DNA is given; TCRdb re-called the 5' RACE reads and lists each CDR3 protein once. The sample's table shows 100,000 to 150,000 distinct CDR3 sequences. The sample consisted of naive CXCR3- CD8+ T cells from blood. The receptors derive from a human donor in good health. Some clones in this sample may be carry-over from other donors' samples. Each CDR3 is given with its conserved first and last residue.

V: TRBV27; J: TRBJ1-1; CDR3: CASSLGSDTEAFF
V: TRBV7-8; J: TRBJ1-1; CDR3: CASSFLGTNTEAFF
V: TRBV27; J: TRBJ2-2; CDR3: CASSGTVRAGAGELFF
V: TRBV29-1; J: TRBJ1-2; CDR3: CSVEQGGSNYGYTF
V: TRBV19; J: TRBJ2-2; CDR3: CANTSGQEDTGELFF
V: TRBV11-2; J: TRBJ2-7; CDR3: CASSLDRWTVTYEQYF
V: TRBV29-1; J: TRBJ2-1; CDR3: CSVEDPGGVYNEQFF
V: TRBV20-1; J: TRBJ2-7; CDR3: CSAYERGGPGEQYF
V: TRBV29-1; J: TRBJ1-2; CDR3: CSVPGPYGYTF
V: TRBV12-3/TRBV12-4; J: TRBJ2-1; CDR3: CASSLLPHHEQFF
V: TRBV10-3; J: TRBJ2-2; CDR3: CAISTANTGELFF
V: TRBV7-9; J: TRBJ2-7; CDR3: CASSEPGQYEQYF
V: TRBV15; J: TRBJ2-7; CDR3: CATSRDQGVSYEQYF
V: TRBV7-8; J: TRBJ2-3; CDR3: CASSLVSVLAGSDTQYF
V: TRBV12-3/TRBV12-4; J: TRBJ2-4; CDR3: CASSSLDRAVDIQYF
V: TRBV2; J: TRBJ2-1; CDR3: CASRGEREEPNNEQFF
V: TRBV7-2; J: TRBJ2-7; CDR3: CASSLLGASGRFVHYEQYF
V: TRBV9; J: TRBJ2-3; CDR3: CASSVGDQSTDTQYF
V: TRBV10-3; J: TRBJ2-3; CDR3: CAISESPSGVTDTQYF
V: TRBV7-2; J: TRBJ2-1; CDR3: CASSYPPGSSYNEQFF